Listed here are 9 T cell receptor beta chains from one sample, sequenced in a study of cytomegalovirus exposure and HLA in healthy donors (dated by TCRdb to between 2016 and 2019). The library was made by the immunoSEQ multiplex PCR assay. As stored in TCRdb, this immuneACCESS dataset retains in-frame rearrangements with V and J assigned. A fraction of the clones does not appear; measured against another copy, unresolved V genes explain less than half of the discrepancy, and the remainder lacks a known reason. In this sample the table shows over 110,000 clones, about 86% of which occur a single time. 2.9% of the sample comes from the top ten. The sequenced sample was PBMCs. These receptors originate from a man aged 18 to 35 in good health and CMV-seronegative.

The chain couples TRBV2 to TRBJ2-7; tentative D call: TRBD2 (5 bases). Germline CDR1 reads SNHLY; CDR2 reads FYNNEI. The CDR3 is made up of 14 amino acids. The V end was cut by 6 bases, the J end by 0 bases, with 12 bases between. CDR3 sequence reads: CASRMDWSSYEQYF. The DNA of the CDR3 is TGTGCCAGCAGGATGGACTGGAGCTCCTACGAGCAGTACTTC. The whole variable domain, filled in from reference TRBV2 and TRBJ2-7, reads EPEVTQTPSHQVTQMGQEVILRCVPISNHLYFYWYRQILGQKVEFLVSFYNNEISEKSEIFDDQFSVERPDGSNFTLKIRSTKLEDSAMYFCASRMDWSSYEQYFGPGTRLTVT.

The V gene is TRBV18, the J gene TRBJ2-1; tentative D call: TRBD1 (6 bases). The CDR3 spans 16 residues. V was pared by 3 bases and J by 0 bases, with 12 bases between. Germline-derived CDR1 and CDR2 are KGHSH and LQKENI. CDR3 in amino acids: CASSPWDKSSYNEQFF. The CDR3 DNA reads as TGTGCCAGCTCACCGTGGGACAAAAGCTCCTACAATGAGCAGTTCTTC.

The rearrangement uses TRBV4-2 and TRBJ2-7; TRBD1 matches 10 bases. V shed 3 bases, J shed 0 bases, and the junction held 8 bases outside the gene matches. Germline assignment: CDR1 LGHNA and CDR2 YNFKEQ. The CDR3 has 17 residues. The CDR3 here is CASSQVSGTGVSYEQYF. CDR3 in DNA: TGTGCCAGCAGCCAGGTTTCCGGGACAGGGGTCTCCTACGAGCAGTACTTC.

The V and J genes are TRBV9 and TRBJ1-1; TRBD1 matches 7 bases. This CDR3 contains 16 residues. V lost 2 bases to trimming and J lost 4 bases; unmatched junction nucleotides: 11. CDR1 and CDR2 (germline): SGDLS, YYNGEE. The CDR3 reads CASSVGTAFYSTEAFF. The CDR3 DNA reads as TGTGCCAGCAGCGTGGGGACAGCCTTTTACTCCACTGAAGCTTTCTTT.

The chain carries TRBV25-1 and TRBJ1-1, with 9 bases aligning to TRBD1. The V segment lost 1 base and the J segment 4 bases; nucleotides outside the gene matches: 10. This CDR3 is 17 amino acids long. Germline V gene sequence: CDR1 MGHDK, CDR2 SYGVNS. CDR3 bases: TGTGCCAGCAGTGAATTCACCGGACAGGGGTATCTCACTGAAGCTTTCTTT. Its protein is CASSEFTGQGYLTEAFF.

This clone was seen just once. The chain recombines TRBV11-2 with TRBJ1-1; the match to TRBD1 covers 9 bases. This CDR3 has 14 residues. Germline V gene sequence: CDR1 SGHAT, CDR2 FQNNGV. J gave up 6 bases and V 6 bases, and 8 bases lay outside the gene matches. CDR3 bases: TGTGCCAGCAGGGGACAGGGAGGGACCGCTGAAGCTTTCTTT. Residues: CASRGQGGTAEAFF.

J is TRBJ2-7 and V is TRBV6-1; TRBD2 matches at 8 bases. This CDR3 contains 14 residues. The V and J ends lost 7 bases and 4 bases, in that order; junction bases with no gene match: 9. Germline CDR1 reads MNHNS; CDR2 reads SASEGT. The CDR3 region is CASTQPRGEYEQYF. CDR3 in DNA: TGTGCCAGCACCCAGCCGCGGGGGGAGTACGAGCAGTACTTC.

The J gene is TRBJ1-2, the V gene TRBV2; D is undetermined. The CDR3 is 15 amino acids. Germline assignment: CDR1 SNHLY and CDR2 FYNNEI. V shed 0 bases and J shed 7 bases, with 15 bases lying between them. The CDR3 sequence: CASSEAGTGWSGYTF. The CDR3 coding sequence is TGTGCCAGCAGTGAAGCTGGAACGGGTTGGAGTGGCTACACCTTC.

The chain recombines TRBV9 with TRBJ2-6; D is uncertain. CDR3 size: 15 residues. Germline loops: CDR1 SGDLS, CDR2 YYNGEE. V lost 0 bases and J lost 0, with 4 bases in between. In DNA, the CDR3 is TGTGCCAGCAGCGTAGGGGCCTCTGGGGCCAACGTCCTGACTTTC. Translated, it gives CASSVGASGANVLTF.